Listed below are T cell receptor beta chains from one sample, sequenced in a study of blood T cell repertoires in COVID-19. Using immunoSEQ multiplex PCR, the repertoire was profiled, and TCRdb retains in-frame clones only, with some absent. The sample records some 310,000 clones, around 89% being singletons. Sequencing used peripheral blood. These receptor sequences come from a woman between 35 and 50 years old with COVID-19, enrolled during active disease. Each CDR3 is given with its conserved first and last residue. A D gene is named only where the DNA matches it firmly. Size is omitted from some rows. Given values are once, few, many or a class for expanded clones.

TGTGCCAGCAGCCCCCGTCCGGTTAATCAGCCCCAGCATTTT CASSPRPVNQPQHF . TRBV7-2 . TRBJ1-5
TGTGCCAGCAGCCAAGATTCCAGGGGAATGACTGAAGCTTTCTTT CASSQDSRGMTEAFF . TRBV4-2 . TRBJ1-1
TGTGCCAGCAGCACAGACAGGTTCAAGACCTACGAGCAGTACTTC CASSTDRFKTYEQYF . TRBV7-2 few TRBJ2-7
TGTGCCTGGGGTCGACAGGGGGAGAGAAACATTCAGTACTTC CAWGRQGERNIQYF TRBD1 TRBV30 . TRBJ2-4
TGTGCCAGTAGTATAGGCCCGGACAGGGGAGGAGGCTACACCTTC CASSIGPDRGGGYTF TRBD1 TRBV19 . TRBJ1-2
TGTGCCAGCAGCCAAGACTTTGGACTAGCAGCAACAGATACGCAGTATTTT CASSQDFGLAATDTQYF TRBD2 TRBV4-2 once TRBJ2-3
TGCGCCAGCAGCTTCGGGACTAGCGGGGCCGCCTACGAGCAGTACTTC CASSFGTSGAAYEQYF TRBD2 TRBV5-1 . TRBJ2-7
TGTGCCAGCAGCCCGGACAGGGAAAATCAGCCCCAGCATTTT CASSPDRENQPQHF TRBD1 TRBV5-4 . TRBJ1-5
TGTGCCAGCAGTTCCCCACTTAGCTCCTACGAGCAGTACTTC CASSSPLSSYEQYF . TRBV6-2/TRBV6-3 . TRBJ2-7
TGTGCCAGCTCACCAGTTACTAGCGGGTCCCAAGAGACCCAGTACTTC CASSPVTSGSQETQYF TRBD2 TRBV18 . TRBJ2-5
TGTGCCAGCAAGGTACAGGGCACCACAGATACGCAGTATTTT CASKVQGTTDTQYF . TRBV2 . TRBJ2-3
TGTGCCAGCAGGGAACAGGGGCAGAATTCACCCCTCCACTTT CASREQGQNSPLHF TRBD1 TRBV28 . TRBJ1-6
TGCAGCGTTCAGAGCAGGGAATGGGACACCATATATTTT CSVQSREWDTIYF . TRBV29-1 . TRBJ1-3
TGTGCCTGGAGCTTTGGGGCTGGCTACACCTTC CAWSFGAGYTF . TRBV30 . TRBJ1-2
TGCGCCAGCAGCTTCGTACAGTCCACCGGGGAGCTGTTTTTT CASSFVQSTGELFF . TRBV5-1 . TRBJ2-2
TGTGCCACCGGGAGATTGACAGATACGCAGTATTTT CATGRLTDTQYF . TRBV12-3/TRBV12-4 . TRBJ2-3
TGTGCCAGCAGTGATTTGACAGGGCAAGAGACCCAGTACTTC CASSDLTGQETQYF TRBD1 TRBV2 . TRBJ2-5
TGTGCCAGCAGCCGGGATTGGGCGACCTACGAGCAGTACTTC CASSRDWATYEQYF . TRBV5-4 . TRBJ2-7
TGTGCCAGCAGCCCTACAGGGAACTATGGCTACACCTTC CASSPTGNYGYTF . TRBV27 once TRBJ1-2
TGTGCCAGCAGTGAAGGGGTCGGTCAGCCCCAGCATTTT CASSEGVGQPQHF . TRBV6-4 . TRBJ1-5
TGCAGTGCTGACAACTACGAGCAGTACTTC CSADNYEQYF . TRBV20-1 . TRBJ2-7
TGTGCCAGCAGTTACGCTAGCAGCCACAATGAGCAGTTCTTC CASSYASSHNEQFF . TRBV6-5 . TRBJ2-1
TGTGCCAGCAGTGACTACAGGGCTAACTATGGCTACACCTTC CASSDYRANYGYTF . TRBV28 . TRBJ1-2
TGCAGCGCTCCTAGGGGGGGTCTCACTGAAGCTTTCTTT CSAPRGGLTEAFF . TRBV29-1 . TRBJ1-1
TGTGCCACCAGCAGCAGCAAGACAGGGAGGTCAGGAAACACCATATATTTT CATSSSKTGRSGNTIYF TRBD1 TRBV15 . TRBJ1-3
TGTGCCAGCTTAGCGGGATTACCGGGCGAGCAGTACTTC CASLAGLPGEQYF TRBD2 TRBV28 . TRBJ2-7
TGTGCCAGCAGCCAAGATCCTAGCGGAGGGGGGGATGAGCAGTTCTTC CASSQDPSGGGDEQFF . TRBV3-1/TRBV3-2 . TRBJ2-1
TGTGCCAGCAGCCCTCAGACAGGGGGCTTGAGCTATGGCTACACCTTC CASSPQTGGLSYGYTF TRBD1 TRBV7-2 . TRBJ1-2
TGTGCCAGCAGCGTACAGGGGGAAAATGAGCAGTTCTTC CASSVQGENEQFF TRBD1 TRBV6-4 . TRBJ2-1
TGTGCCAGCAGCTCGCCGGGACAGGGATACTACGAGCAGTACTTC CASSSPGQGYYEQYF TRBD1 TRBV5-5 . TRBJ2-7
TGTGCCAGCGGACTAGCGGAAAACATTCAGTACTTC CASGLAENIQYF TRBD2 TRBV27 . TRBJ2-4
TGTGCCAGCAGCTTCCAGGGCAGGGTTGGAAATTCACCCCTCCACTTT CASSFQGRVGNSPLHF . TRBV5-7 . TRBJ1-6
TGTGCCACCAGGGGACTTTTCACTGAAGCTTTCTTT CATRGLFTEAFF . TRBV15 . TRBJ1-1
TGTGCCAGCAGCGCCTCATCCGGGACAGGCCTCTCCTACGAGCAGTACTTC CASSASSGTGLSYEQYF TRBD1 TRBV9 . TRBJ2-7
TGTGCCAGCAGTTTACTCCGGGACACCTCCTACGAGCAGTACTTC CASSLLRDTSYEQYF . TRBV28 . TRBJ2-7
TGTGCCTGGAGTGTAGCTAGCGGGAGGGCCGGGGAGCTGTTTTTT CAWSVASGRAGELFF TRBD2 TRBV30 . TRBJ2-2
TGTGCCAGCAGCCAAGATAATGGACTAGCGCAGTTCTTC CASSQDNGLAQFF TRBD2 TRBV4-2 . TRBJ2-1
TGTGCCAGCAGCCTGCGACAGGGACCTACGGAGTATGGCTACACCTTC CASSLRQGPTEYGYTF TRBD1 TRBV7-8 . TRBJ1-2
TGTGCCAGCAGACTCGGACGACAGGGCGGTTACGAGCAGTACTTC CASRLGRQGGYEQYF TRBD1 TRBV6-5 . TRBJ2-7
TGTGCCAGCAGCTTAGCAGGGCTAGCGGGAGGGACCACAGATACGCAGTATTTT CASSLAGLAGGTTDTQYF TRBD2 TRBV7-2 . TRBJ2-3
. CASSKGGKYRCADTQYF . TRBV21-1 . TRBJ2-3
TGTGCCAGCAGCTTGGTGGGGGGAGGGTTGAACACTGAAGCTTTCTTT CASSLVGGGLNTEAFF . TRBV5-4 . TRBJ1-1
TGTGCCAGCAGGACCACAGGGGATCGGCAAGAGACCCAGTACTTC CASRTTGDRQETQYF TRBD1 TRBV27 . TRBJ2-5